A selection of T cell receptor beta chains follows, all from one sample in a study of blood T cell repertoires in COVID-19. The data were produced by immunoSEQ multiplex PCR, yet TCRdb's version contains in-frame clones alone and is incomplete. This table holds 30,000 to 40,000 clones, 90% found once. The sequencing sample was made of peripheral blood. The receptors shown here come from a man in his 60s with active or convalescent COVID-19. CDR3s include the opening cysteine and the closing phenylalanine or tryptophan. The order of the fields is D gene, clone size, V gene, J gene, CDR3 DNA, CDR3 protein. D genes are given only for firm matches. The size entry is marked missing in some rows and otherwise reads once, few, many or a size class.

>.|once|TRBV27|TRBJ2-1
TGTGCCAGCACCATTTCGAGGCTAGGTAGCGTAAGGTTCTTC
CASTISRLGSVRFF
>TRBD1|.|TRBV9|TRBJ2-5
TGTGCCAGCAGCGTATCAACAGGGGGCTACAAGTTTGAGACCCAGTACTTC
CASSVSTGGYKFETQYF
>.|few|TRBV18|TRBJ2-7
TGTGCCAGCTCACCGGCTAGTCCCCCCTACGAGCAGTACTTC
CASSPASPPYEQYF
>.|.|TRBV6-6|TRBJ1-5
TGTGCCAGCAGTTACTTGGGGGGGTATCAGCCCCAGCATTTT
CASSYLGGYQPQHF
>.|.|TRBV11-2|TRBJ2-3
TGTGCCAGCAGCTTAGATCGGGGGAATACGCAGTATTTT
CASSLDRGNTQYF
>.|.|TRBV7-8|TRBJ1-5
TGTGCCAGCAGCTTAGGGGGCCATAGCAATCAGCCCCAGCATTTT
CASSLGGHSNQPQHF
>.|.|TRBV7-2|TRBJ2-1
TGTGCCAGCAGCTTAGTTGGCTTGACCTACAATGAGCAGTTCTTC
CASSLVGLTYNEQFF
>.|.|TRBV6-2/TRBV6-3|TRBJ2-7
TGTGCCAGCAGCTCAGGGGTTTCCTACGAGCAGTACTTC
CASSSGVSYEQYF
>.|.|TRBV5-1|TRBJ2-3
TGCGCCAGCAGCTTTGGGCGGGACTCAGATACGCAGTATTTT
CASSFGRDSDTQYF
>.|.|TRBV28|TRBJ1-1
TGTGCCAGCAGTATCCCCTGGAACACTGAAGCTTTCTTT
CASSIPWNTEAFF
>TRBD2|.|TRBV27|TRBJ2-7
TGTGCCAGCAGGCCATCTAGCGGGATCTCCCACGAGCAGTACTTC
CASRPSSGISHEQYF
>TRBD1|.|TRBV10-1|TRBJ2-7
TGCGCCAGCAGTCATGGGACAGGGCGAGAGCAGTACTTC
CASSHGTGREQYF
>.|once|TRBV5-4|TRBJ2-7
TGTGCCAGCAGCCCGGACTCATGGGCCTACGAGCAGTACTTC
CASSPDSWAYEQYF
>.|.|TRBV10-1|TRBJ2-3
TGCGCCAGCAGTAGACTATTTCCCACAGATACGCAGTATTTT
CASSRLFPTDTQYF
>.|.|TRBV19|TRBJ1-5
TGTGCCAGTAGCCACAGGGCCCCTCAGCCCCAGCATTTT
CASSHRAPQPQHF
>.|once|TRBV6-5|TRBJ2-1
TGTGCCAGCAGTTACTCGGACAGAACTTTATTCTTC
CASSYSDRTLFF
>TRBD2|once|TRBV3-1/TRBV3-2|TRBJ2-1
TGTGCCAGCAGCCAAAATGTCGCTAGCGGGAGATACTCGGGTGAGCAGTTCTTC
CASSQNVASGRYSGEQFF
>.|.|TRBV2|TRBJ1-2
TGTGCCAGCAGTGACGGGGAGTCCTATGGCTACACCTTC
CASSDGESYGYTF
>TRBD2|few|TRBV7-3|TRBJ2-2
TGTGCCAGCAGCACGGGACTAGCGGGAGGGCCCGGGGAGCTGTTTTTT
CASSTGLAGGPGELFF
>.|few|TRBV6-2/TRBV6-3|TRBJ1-5
TGTGCCAGCAGCCCCGAGGGCAATCAGCCCCAGCATTTT
CASSPEGNQPQHF
>.|.|TRBV7-3|TRBJ2-1
TGTGCCAGCAGCCCCCACCAGGGGACCCCTAACAATGAGCAGTTCTTC
CASSPHQGTPNNEQFF
>.|once|TRBV27|TRBJ2-7
TGTGCCAGCAGACCTAGGACAGTGGGCGAGCAGTACTTC
CASRPRTVGEQYF
>TRBD1|few|TRBV29-1|TRBJ2-7
TGCAGCGCTGGACAGGGGACTAACGAGCAGTACTTC
CSAGQGTNEQYF
>.|once|TRBV28|TRBJ1-2
TGTGCCAGCAGTTTAAGGCCAGGGTGGTATGGCTACACCTTC
CASSLRPGWYGYTF
>.|.|TRBV12-3/TRBV12-4|TRBJ2-7
TGTGCCAGCAGTGCGGGCTACGAGCAGTACTTC
CASSAGYEQYF
>TRBD2|.|TRBV5-1|TRBJ2-1
TGCGCCAGCAGCTTGGGACTAGCCAATGAGCAGTTCTTC
CASSLGLANEQFF
>TRBD2|.|TRBV4-3|TRBJ2-2
TGCGCCAGCAGCCAAGTACTAGCGGGAGGTCCCACCGGGGAGCTGTTTTTT
CASSQVLAGGPTGELFF
>.|.|TRBV3-1/TRBV3-2|TRBJ1-3
TGTGCCAGCAACCCGACAGGCTCTGGAAACACCATATATTTT
CASNPTGSGNTIYF
>.|.|TRBV18|TRBJ2-6
TGTGCCAGCTCACCACCATTGGGAGGTTTTCTGAGCTCTGGGGCCAACGTCCTGACTTTC
CASSPPLGGFLSSGANVLTF
>.|once|TRBV7-3|TRBJ2-6
TGTGCCAGCAGCTTACCGGGGGAGAACGGGGCCAACGTCCTGACTTTC
CASSLPGENGANVLTF
>.|.|TRBV28|TRBJ1-5
TGTGCCAGCAGTTTCCCGGGACATAATCAGCCCCAGCATTTT
CASSFPGHNQPQHF
>TRBD2|.|TRBV4-3|TRBJ2-1
TGCGCCAGCAGCCAAGCACAACTAGCGGGGGGGTTCTACAATGAGCAGTTCTTC
CASSQAQLAGGFYNEQFF
>.|.|TRBV5-1|TRBJ2-7
TGCGCCAGCAGCCCCACTGGGGAGAACTACGAGCAGTACTTC
CASSPTGENYEQYF
>.|.|TRBV5-4|TRBJ2-3
TGTGCCAGCAGCTTTGCAACTGGGGCCGGCACAGATACGCAGTATTTT
CASSFATGAGTDTQYF
>.|.|TRBV7-8|TRBJ1-1
TGTGCCAGCAGTGGACAGTATATTAATGAAGCTTTCTTT
CASSGQYINEAFF
>TRBD1|.|TRBV7-6|TRBJ1-3
TGTGCCAGCAGCTCTGTCCGGGACAGGCGTCCTAGAAACACCATATATTTT
CASSSVRDRRPRNTIYF
>.|.|TRBV5-1|TRBJ1-4
TGCGCCAGCAGCTCCGAACAGGGTTTTGAAAAACTGTTTTTT
CASSSEQGFEKLFF
>.|.|TRBV3-1/TRBV3-2|TRBJ1-3
TGTGCCAGCAGCCAACAGGGTTTACCGAATATTGGGGACACCATATATTTT
CASSQQGLPNIGDTIYF
>.|.|TRBV6-2/TRBV6-3|TRBJ2-1
TGTGCCAGCAGTTACTCCACAGTCGGTCTCGAGCAGTTCTTC
CASSYSTVGLEQFF
>.|.|TRBV12-3/TRBV12-4|TRBJ2-2
TGTGCCAGCAGCCCAATAGTAACCGGGGAGCTGTTTTTT
CASSPIVTGELFF
>TRBD2|once|TRBV7-9|TRBJ2-3
TGTGCCAGCAGCCCCTCAGGAGGGCGGGAGTACCCCACAGATACGCAGTATTTT
CASSPSGGREYPTDTQYF
>TRBD2|.|TRBV10-3|TRBJ2-3
TGTGCCACCGTAAACCCTAGCGGGAGCGGTACAGATACGCAGTATTTT
CATVNPSGSGTDTQYF
>TRBD2|medium-sized|TRBV28|TRBJ2-3
TGTGCCAGCAGTTTATACCCCTCCGTCCTAGCGGGAGGGCCGGGGATGGGCACAGATACGCAGTATTTT
CASSLYPSVLAGGPGMGTDTQYF
>.|.|TRBV28|TRBJ1-4
TGTGCCAGCAGTTCCGGACAGCTTAATGAAAAACTGTTTTTT
CASSSGQLNEKLFF
>.|.|TRBV4-1|TRBJ2-2
TGCGCCAGCAGCCCCATGCTAGGTGTCACCGGGGAGCTGTTTTTT
CASSPMLGVTGELFF